Listed below are T cell receptor beta chains from one sample, sequenced in a study of metastatic and nonmetastatic thyroid tumors. TCRdb called clones again from the PCR reads with MiXCR. The sample lists 75,000 to 100,000 clones; 9.5% to 15% were seen once. Input material: blood. The receptors derive from a female donor with papillary thyroid cancer or a benign thyroid nodule (not recorded which). Some clones in this sample may be carry-over from other donors' samples. The conserved cysteine and the conserved F or W are not part of the CDR3 here. The D gene is left open where the match is weak. Where a row states a size, it is once, few, many or the class of an expanded clone; other rows omit it.

15	TRBD2	TRBV28	many	ASSWDPGGVGGYEQY
11	TRBD1	TRBV6-1	many	ATDRGRADTQY
12	TRBD1	TRBV7-3	many	ASSLSGGGGGYT
15	-	TRBV24-1	many	ATHPDAGAASNQPQH
15	TRBD2	TRBV20-1	many	RGTSGRAPYSYNEQF
13	-	TRBV28	-	ASSPPPVSSYEQY
12	-	TRBV18	many	ASSQPGRTDTQY
11	-	TRBV30	many	AWREGVGEKLF
10	-	TRBV19	many	ASSIGTEKLF
13	-	TRBV20-1	-	SARDDCRHEWEQF
18	TRBD2	TRBV10-3	-	ATAGGAGTSGRTVRDEQF
11	-	TRBV2	many	ASIGATNEKLF
13	TRBD2	TRBV4-2	many	ASSQDGLAVNEQF
11	-	TRBV20-1	many	SARGQLTDTQY
11	-	TRBV5-1	many	ASTPDSGYGYT
14	TRBD1	TRBV5-8	many	ASSSLLRGGNQPQH
17	-	TRBV28	few	ASRMIPGTYTYSNQPQH
12	TRBD1	TRBV7-2	-	ASSQTGLRETQY
13	TRBD1	TRBV30	many	AWSGAGGSHGTQY